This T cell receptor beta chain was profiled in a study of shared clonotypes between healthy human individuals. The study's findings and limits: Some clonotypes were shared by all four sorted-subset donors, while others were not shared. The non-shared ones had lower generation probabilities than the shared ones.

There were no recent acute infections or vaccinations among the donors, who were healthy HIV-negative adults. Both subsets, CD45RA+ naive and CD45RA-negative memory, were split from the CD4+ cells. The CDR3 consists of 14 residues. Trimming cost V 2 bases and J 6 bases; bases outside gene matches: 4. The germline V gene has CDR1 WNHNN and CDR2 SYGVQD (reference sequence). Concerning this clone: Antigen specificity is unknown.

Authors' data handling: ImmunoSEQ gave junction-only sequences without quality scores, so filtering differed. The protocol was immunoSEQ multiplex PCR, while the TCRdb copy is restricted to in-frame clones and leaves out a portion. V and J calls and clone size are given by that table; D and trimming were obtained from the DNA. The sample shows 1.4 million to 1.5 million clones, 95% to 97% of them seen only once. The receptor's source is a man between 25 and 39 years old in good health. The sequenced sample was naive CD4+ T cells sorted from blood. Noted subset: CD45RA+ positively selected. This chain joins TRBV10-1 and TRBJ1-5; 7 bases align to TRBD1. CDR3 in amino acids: CASSERQGGQPQHF. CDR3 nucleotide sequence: TGCGCCAGCAGTGAGCGACAGGGAGGTCAGCCCCAGCATTTT.